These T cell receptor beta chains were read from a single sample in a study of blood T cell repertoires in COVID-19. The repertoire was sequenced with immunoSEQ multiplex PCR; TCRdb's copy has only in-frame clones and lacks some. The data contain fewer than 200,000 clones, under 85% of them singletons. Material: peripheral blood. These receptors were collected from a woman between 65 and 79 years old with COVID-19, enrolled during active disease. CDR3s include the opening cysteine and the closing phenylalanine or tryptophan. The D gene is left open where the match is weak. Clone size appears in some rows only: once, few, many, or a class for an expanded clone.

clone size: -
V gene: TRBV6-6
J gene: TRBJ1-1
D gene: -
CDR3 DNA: TGTGCCAGCAGACCCGGGAACCGGATAACTGAAGCTTTCTTT
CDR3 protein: CASRPGNRITEAFF

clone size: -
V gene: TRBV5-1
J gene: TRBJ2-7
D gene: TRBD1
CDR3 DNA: TGCGCCAGCAGCAACACAGGGGACGAGCAGTACTTC
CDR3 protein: CASSNTGDEQYF

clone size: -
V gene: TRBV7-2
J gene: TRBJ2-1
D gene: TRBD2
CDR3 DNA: TGTGCCAGCAGCCTCGGGGGCGGGAGGGCCTATAATGAGCAGTTCTTC
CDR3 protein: CASSLGGGRAYNEQFF

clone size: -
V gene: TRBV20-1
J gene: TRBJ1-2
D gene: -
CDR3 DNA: TGCAGTGCTCGACAGCAGTATGGCTACACCTTC
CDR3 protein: CSARQQYGYTF

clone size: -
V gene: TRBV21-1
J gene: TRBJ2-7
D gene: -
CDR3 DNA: TGTGCCAGCAGCAGGATACTCCCGGAGGGTGAGCAGTACTTC
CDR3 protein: CASSRILPEGEQYF

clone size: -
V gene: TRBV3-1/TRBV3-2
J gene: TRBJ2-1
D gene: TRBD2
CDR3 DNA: TGTGCCAGCAGTCCCGGACTAGCGGGAGGTGGGCAGTTCTTC
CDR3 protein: CASSPGLAGGGQFF

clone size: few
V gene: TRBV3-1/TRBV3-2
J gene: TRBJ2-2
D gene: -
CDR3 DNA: TGTGCCAGCAGCCAACGATCTAGTCAAGGCACCGGGGAGCTGTTTTTT
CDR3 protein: CASSQRSSQGTGELFF

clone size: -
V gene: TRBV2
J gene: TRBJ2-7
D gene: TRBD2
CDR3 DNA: TGTGCCAGCATGTGGCGGGAGTTGTCCTACGAGCAGTACTTC
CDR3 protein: CASMWRELSYEQYF

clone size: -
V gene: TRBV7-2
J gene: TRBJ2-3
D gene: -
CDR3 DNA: TGTGCCAGCAGCTTCAAAGATACGCAGTATTTT
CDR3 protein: CASSFKDTQYF

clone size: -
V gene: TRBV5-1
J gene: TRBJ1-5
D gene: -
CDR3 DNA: TGCGCCAGCAGCTTGGACAGCTATAGCAATCAGCCCCAGCATTTT
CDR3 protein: CASSLDSYSNQPQHF

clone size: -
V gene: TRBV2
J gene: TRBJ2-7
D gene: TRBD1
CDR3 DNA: TGTGCCAGCAGGACTATCCGGGACAGGGGCCACGAGCAGTACTTC
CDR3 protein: CASRTIRDRGHEQYF

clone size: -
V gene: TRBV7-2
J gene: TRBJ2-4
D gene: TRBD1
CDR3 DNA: TGTGCCAGCAGCTTAGGACAGGGGGTGCGGATTCAGTACTTC
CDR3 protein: CASSLGQGVRIQYF

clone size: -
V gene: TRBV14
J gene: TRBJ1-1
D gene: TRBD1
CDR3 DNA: TGTGCCAGCAGCCAACGGGGGACAGCGAACACTGAAGCTTTCTTT
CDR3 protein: CASSQRGTANTEAFF

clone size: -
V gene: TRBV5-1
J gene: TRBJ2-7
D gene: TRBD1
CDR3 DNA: TGCGCCAGCAGCTCGGGACAGGGACGCAACTACGAGCAGTACTTC
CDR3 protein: CASSSGQGRNYEQYF

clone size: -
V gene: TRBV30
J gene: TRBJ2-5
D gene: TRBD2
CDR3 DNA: TGTGCCTGGAGTAGGTTAGCGGGACCTCAAGAGACCCAGTACTTC
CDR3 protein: CAWSRLAGPQETQYF

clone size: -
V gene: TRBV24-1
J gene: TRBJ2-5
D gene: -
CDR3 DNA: TGTGCCACCAGTGATTCGGCAGGATCGGGGGAGACCCAGTACTTC
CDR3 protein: CATSDSAGSGETQYF

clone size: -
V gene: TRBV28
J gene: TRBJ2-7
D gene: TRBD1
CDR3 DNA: TGTGCCAGCAGCCGCCCCGGGACAGTCTACGAGCAGTACTTC
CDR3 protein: CASSRPGTVYEQYF

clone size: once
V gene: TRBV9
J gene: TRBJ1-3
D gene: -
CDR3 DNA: TGTGCCAGCAGCGTAGGCAGGATCTCTGGAAACACCATATATTTT
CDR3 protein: CASSVGRISGNTIYF

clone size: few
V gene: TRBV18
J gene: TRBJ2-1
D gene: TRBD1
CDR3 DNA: TGTGCCAGCTCACCACCCCCAGGGGGCCGGGTCAATGAGCAGTTCTTC
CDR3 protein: CASSPPPGGRVNEQFF

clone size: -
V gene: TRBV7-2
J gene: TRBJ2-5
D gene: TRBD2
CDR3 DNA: TGTGCCAGCAGCGCGGGACTAGCGGGGGGCCAAGAGACCCAGTACTTC
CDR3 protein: CASSAGLAGGQETQYF

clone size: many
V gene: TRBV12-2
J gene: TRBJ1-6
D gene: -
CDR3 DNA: TGTGCAAGTCGCTCCTACCCATACCTAAGCTCCTATAATTCACCCCTCCACTTT
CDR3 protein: CASRSYPYLSSYNSPLHF

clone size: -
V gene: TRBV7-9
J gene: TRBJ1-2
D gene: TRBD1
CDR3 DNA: TGTGCCAGCAGCGGACGACAGGGGCCGAGAGGTGGCTACACCTTC
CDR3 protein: CASSGRQGPRGGYTF

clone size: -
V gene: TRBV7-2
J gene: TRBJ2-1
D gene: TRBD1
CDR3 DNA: TGTGCCAGCAGCTTAGACAGGGGGGTTATGAATGAGCAGTTCTTC
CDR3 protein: CASSLDRGVMNEQFF

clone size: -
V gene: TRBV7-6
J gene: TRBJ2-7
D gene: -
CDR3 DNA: TGTGCCAGCAGCTTAGGCTTGGGGGCCGAGCAGTACTTC
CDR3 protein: CASSLGLGAEQYF

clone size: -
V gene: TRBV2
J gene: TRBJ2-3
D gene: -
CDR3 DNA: TGTGCCGGATCGTTAGCGGCTACCACAGATACGCAGTATTTT
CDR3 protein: CAGSLAATTDTQYF

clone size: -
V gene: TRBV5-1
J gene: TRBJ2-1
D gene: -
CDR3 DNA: TGCGCCAGCAGCTTGGAACAACCCAATTACAATGAGCAGTTCTTC
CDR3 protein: CASSLEQPNYNEQFF

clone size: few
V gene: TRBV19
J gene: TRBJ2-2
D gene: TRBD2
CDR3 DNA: TGTGCCAGTACCGCTAGCGGGAGCGTCGCCGGGGAGCTGTTTTTT
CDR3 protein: CASTASGSVAGELFF

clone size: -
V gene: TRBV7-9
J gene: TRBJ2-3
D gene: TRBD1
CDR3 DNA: TGTGCCAGCAGCGTCCCCCCGGGACAGGTTAGCACAGATACGCAGTATTTT
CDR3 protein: CASSVPPGQVSTDTQYF

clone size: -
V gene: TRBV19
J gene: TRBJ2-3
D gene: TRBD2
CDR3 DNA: TGTGCCAGTAAGGTGTTAGCGGGAGGGCGTGACGCAGATACGCAGTATTTT
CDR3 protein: CASKVLAGGRDADTQYF

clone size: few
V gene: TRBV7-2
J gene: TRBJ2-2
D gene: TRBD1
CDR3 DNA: TGTGCCAGCAGCCTCCGCGTGACAGGGCTGGGGAACACCGGGGAGCTGTTTTTT
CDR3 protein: CASSLRVTGLGNTGELFF

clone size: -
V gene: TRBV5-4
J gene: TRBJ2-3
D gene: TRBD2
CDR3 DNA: TGTGCCAGCAGCTCACGGACTAGCGGAGTAGATACGCAGTATTTT
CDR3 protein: CASSSRTSGVDTQYF

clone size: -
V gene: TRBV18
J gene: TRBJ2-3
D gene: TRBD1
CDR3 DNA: TGTGCCAGCTCAGAGGACAGGGTATTCACAGATACGCAGTATTTT
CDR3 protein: CASSEDRVFTDTQYF

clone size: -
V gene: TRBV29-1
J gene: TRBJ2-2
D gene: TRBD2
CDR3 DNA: TGCAGCGTAATGGGACTAGCGGGAGGGCCTGTCACCGGGGAGCTGTTTTTT
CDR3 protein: CSVMGLAGGPVTGELFF

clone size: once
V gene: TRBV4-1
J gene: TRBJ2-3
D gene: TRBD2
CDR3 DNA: TGCGCCAGCAGCCCCCCGGGTACTAGCGAGAATACGCAGTATTTT
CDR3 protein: CASSPPGTSENTQYF

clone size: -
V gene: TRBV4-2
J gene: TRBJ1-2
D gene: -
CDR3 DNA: TGTGCCAGCAGCGAAAACCCCGGGATCTGGGGCTACACCTTC
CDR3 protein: CASSENPGIWGYTF

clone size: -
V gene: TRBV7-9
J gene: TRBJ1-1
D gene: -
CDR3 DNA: TGTGCCAGCAGCTTAGGGAGTAACACTGAAGCTTTCTTT
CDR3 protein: CASSLGSNTEAFF

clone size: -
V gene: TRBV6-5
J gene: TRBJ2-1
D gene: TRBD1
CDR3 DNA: TGTGCCAGCATTTTCGGACAGGACCCCTACAATGAGCAGTTCTTC
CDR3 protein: CASIFGQDPYNEQFF

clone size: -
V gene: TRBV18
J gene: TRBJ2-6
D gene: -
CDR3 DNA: TGTGCCAGCTCCCCAATAGTGAGGGCTGGGGCCAACGTCCTGACTTTC
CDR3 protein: CASSPIVRAGANVLTF

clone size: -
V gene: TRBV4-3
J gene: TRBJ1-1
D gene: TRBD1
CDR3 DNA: TGCGCCAGCAGCCAAGGGCTGATTGGACAGGGGGGAAGGATCACTGAAGCTTTCTTT
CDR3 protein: CASSQGLIGQGGRITEAFF

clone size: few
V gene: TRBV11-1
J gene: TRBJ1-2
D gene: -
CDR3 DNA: TGTGCCAGCAGCTTCCGGCAGGGGTCCCTTTCTGGCTACACCTTC
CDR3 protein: CASSFRQGSLSGYTF